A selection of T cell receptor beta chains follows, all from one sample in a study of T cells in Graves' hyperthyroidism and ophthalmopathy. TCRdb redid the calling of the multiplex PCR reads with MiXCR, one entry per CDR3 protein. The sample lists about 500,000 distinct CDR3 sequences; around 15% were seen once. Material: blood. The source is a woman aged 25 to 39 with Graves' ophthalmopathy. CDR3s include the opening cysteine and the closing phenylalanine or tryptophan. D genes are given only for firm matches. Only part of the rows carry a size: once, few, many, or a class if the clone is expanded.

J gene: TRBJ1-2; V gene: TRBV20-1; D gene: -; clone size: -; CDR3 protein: CSALLNYGYTF; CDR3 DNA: TGCAGTGCTCTTCTTAACTATGGCTACACCTTC
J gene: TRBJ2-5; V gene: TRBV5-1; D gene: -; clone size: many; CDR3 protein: CASSLGRTETQYF; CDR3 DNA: TGCGCCAGCAGCTTGGGGAGGACTGAGACCCAGTACTTC
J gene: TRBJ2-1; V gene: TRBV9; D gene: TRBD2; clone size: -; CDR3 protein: CASSRGRGLGSNEQFF; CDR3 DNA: TGTGCCAGCAGCCGCGGGAGGGGGCTGGGAAGTAATGAGCAGTTCTTC
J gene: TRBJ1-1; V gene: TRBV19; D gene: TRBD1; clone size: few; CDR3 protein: CASSIPRDRDTEAFF; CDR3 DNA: TGTGCCAGTAGTATCCCCAGGGACAGGGACACTGAAGCTTTCTTT
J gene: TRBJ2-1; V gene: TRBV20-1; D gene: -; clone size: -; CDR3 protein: CSAIDGHGGQFF; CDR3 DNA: TGCAGTGCTATAGACGGCCACGGAGGCCAGTTCTTC
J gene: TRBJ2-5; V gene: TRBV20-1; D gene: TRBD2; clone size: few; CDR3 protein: CSARAGGLVETQYF; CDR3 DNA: TGCAGTGCTCGGGCGGGAGGCCTGGTGGAGACCCAGTACTTC
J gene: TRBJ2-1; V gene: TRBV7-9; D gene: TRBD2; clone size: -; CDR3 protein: CASSFLRLAGGKSYNEQFF; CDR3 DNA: TGTGCCAGCAGCTTTCTGAGACTAGCGGGAGGAAAATCCTACAATGAGCAGTTCTTC
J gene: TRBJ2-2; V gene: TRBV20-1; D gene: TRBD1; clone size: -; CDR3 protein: CSAEDRGHLTGELFF; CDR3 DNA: TGCAGTGCGGAGGACAGGGGACACCTAACCGGGGAGCTGTTTTTT
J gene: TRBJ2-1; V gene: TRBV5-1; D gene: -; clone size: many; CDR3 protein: CASSLPRTNEQFF; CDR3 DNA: TGCGCCAGCAGCTTGCCTAGAACCAATGAGCAGTTCTTC
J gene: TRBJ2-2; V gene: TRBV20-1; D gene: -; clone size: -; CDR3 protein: CSAQFERARAGELFF; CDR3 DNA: TGCAGTGCCCAATTCGAGAGGGCGCGGGCCGGGGAGCTGTTTTTT
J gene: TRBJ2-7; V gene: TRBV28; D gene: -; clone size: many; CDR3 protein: CASGSPDGSYEQYF; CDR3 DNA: TGTGCCAGCGGTTCCCCAGACGGATCCTACGAGCAGTACTTC
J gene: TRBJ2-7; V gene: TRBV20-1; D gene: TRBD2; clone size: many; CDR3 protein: CSAMGGASGYYEQYF; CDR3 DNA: TGCAGTGCTATGGGTGGGGCTAGCGGATACTACGAGCAGTACTTC
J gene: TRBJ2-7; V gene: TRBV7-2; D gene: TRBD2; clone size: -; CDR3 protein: CASSLILAPGDEQYF; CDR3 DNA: TGTGCCAGCAGCTTAATACTAGCGCCAGGCGACGAGCAGTACTTC
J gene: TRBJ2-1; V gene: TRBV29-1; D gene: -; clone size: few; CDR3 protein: CSVEGGDRAPSYNEQFF; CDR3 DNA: TGCAGCGTTGAAGGGGGGGACCGGGCTCCGTCCTACAATGAGCAGTTCTTC
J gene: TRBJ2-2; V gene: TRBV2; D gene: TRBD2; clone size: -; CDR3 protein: CATAGLASTGELFF; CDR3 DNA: TGTGCCACCGCGGGACTAGCGTCCACCGGGGAGCTGTTTTTT
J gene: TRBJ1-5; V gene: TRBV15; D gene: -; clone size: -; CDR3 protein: CATSSGFGAYRLDQPQHF; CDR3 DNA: TGTGCCACCAGCAGCGGTTTCGGGGCCTACAGGCTAGATCAGCCCCAGCATTTT
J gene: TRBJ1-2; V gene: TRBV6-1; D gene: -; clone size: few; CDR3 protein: CASTPGGGGYTF; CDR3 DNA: TGTGCCAGCACCCCCGGCGGTGGTGGCTACACCTTC
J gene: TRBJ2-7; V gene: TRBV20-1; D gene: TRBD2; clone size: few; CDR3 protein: CSARDRPRGGAGYEQYF; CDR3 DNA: TGCAGTGCTAGAGACCGCCCTCGGGGGGGCGCGGGGTACGAGCAGTACTTC
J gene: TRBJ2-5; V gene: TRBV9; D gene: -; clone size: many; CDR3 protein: CASSVFQGKTQYF; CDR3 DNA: TGTGCCAGCAGCGTTTTTCAGGGAAAGACCCAGTACTTC
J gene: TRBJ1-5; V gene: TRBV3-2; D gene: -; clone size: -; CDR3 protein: CASSRRRNQPQHF; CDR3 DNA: TGTGCCAGCTCCCGAAGACGCAATCAGCCCCAGCATTTT
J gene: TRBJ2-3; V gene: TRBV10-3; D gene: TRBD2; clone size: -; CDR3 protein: CAISEKRLAVTDTQYF; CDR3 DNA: TGTGCCATCAGTGAAAAGAGGCTAGCGGTCACAGATACGCAGTATTTT
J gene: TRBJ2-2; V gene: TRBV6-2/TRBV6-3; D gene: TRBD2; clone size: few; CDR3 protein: CASSYSNFWREGLDTGELFF; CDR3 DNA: TGTGCCAGCAGTTACTCGAACTTCTGGCGGGAGGGCCTGGACACCGGGGAGCTGTTTTTT
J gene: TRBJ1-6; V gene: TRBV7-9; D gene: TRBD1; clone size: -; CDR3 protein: CASSQGQPNSPLHF; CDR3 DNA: TGTGCCAGCAGCCAGGGACAGCCTAATTCACCCCTCCACTTT
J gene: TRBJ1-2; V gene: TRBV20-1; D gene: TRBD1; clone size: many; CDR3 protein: CSAQSYRGEDYGYTF; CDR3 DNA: TGCAGTGCTCAATCCTACAGGGGAGAGGACTATGGCTACACCTTC
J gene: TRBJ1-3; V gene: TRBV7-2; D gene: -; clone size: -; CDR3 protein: CASSSRTPGNAIYF; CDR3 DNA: TGTGCCAGCAGCTCTCGGACACCAGGAAACGCCATATATTTT
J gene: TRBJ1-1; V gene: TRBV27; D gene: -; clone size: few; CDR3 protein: CASSFSSRAGGTEAFF; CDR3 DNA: TGTGCCAGCAGTTTCAGCTCTAGGGCCGGGGGGACTGAAGCTTTCTTT
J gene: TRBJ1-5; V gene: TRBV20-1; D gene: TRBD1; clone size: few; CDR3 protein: CSVGQGSNQPQHF; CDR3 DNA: TGCAGTGTCGGACAGGGTAGCAATCAGCCCCAGCATTTT
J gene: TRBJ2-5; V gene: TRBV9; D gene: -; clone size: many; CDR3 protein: CASSLSTLRETQYF; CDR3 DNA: TGTGCCAGCAGCCTCTCGACTCTCCGAGAGACCCAGTACTTC
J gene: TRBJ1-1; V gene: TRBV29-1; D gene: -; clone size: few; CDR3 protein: CSAIPRTLNTEAFF; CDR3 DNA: TGCAGCGCTATTCCCCGGACCTTGAACACTGAAGCTTTCTTT
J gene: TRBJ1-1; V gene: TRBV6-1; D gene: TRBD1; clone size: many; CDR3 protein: CASSRQGVTEAFF; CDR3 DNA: TGTGCCAGCAGTAGACAGGGCGTCACTGAAGCTTTCTTT
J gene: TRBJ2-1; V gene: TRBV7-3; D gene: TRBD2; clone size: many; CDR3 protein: CASSLSSGSRNEQFF; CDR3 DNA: TGTGCCAGCAGCTTATCTAGCGGGAGTCGGAATGAGCAGTTCTTC
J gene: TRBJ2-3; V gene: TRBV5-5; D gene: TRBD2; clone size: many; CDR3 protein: CASSLEASGRSDTQYF; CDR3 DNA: TGTGCCAGCAGCTTGGAGGCTAGCGGGAGGTCAGATACGCAGTATTTT
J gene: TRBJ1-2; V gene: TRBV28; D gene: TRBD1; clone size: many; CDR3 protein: CATQTGANYGYTF; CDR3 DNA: TGTGCCACCCAGACAGGGGCTAACTATGGCTACACCTTC
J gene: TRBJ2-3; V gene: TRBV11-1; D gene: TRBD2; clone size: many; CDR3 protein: CASSLLLAGTDTQYF; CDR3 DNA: TGTGCCAGCAGCCTCCTACTAGCGGGCACAGATACGCAGTATTTT
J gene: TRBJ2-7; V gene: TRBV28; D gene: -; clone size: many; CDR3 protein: CASSLHLTPFGGLSYEQYF; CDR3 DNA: TGTGCCAGCAGTTTGCACTTAACGCCCTTTGGCGGCTTGTCCTACGAGCAGTACTTC
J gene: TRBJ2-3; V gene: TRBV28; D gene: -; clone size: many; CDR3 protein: CASSLMDTQYF; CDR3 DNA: TGTGCCAGCAGTTTGATGGATACGCAGTATTTT
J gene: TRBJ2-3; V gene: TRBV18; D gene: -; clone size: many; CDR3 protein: CASSPPGNLIRTDTQYF; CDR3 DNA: TGTGCCAGCTCACCACCCGGGAATCTAATCCGCACAGATACGCAGTATTTT
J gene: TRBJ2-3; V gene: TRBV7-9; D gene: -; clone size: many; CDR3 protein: CASQALGSGDTQYF; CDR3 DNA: TGTGCCAGCCAAGCTCTGGGGAGTGGAGATACGCAGTATTTT
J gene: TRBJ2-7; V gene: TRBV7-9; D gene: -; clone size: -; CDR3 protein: CASSGGTAGASEQYF; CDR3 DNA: TGTGCCAGCAGCGGGGGAACGGCAGGGGCCTCCGAGCAGTACTTC
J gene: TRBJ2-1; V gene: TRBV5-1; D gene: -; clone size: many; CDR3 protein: CASSFFQGVYNEQFF; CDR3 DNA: TGCGCCAGCAGCTTTTTCCAGGGTGTCTACAATGAGCAGTTCTTC
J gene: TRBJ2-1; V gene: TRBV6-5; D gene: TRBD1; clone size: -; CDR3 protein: CASSYGTGYNEQFF; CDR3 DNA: TGTGCCAGCAGTTATGGGACAGGGTACAATGAGCAGTTCTTC
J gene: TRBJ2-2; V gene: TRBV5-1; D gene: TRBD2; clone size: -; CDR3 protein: CASSLRREGNTGELFF; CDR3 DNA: TGCGCCAGCAGCTTGCGGAGGGAGGGTAACACCGGGGAGCTGTTTTTT
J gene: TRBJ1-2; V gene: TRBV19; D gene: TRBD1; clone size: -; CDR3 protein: CASTTTGYGYTF; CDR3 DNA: TGTGCCAGTACCACGACAGGGTATGGCTACACCTTC
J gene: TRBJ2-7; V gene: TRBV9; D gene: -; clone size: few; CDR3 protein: CASSVDASGEQYF; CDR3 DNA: TGTGCCAGCAGCGTAGATGCAAGCGGCGAGCAGTACTTC
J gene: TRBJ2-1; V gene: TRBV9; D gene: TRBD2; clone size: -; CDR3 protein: CASSAAGTSDYNEQFF; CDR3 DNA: TGTGCCAGCAGCGCGGCCGGGACTAGCGATTACAATGAGCAGTTCTTC
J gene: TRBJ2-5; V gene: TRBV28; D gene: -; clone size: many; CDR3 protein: CASSLYNGHYQETQYF; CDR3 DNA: TGTGCCAGCAGTTTGTACAACGGACATTATCAAGAGACCCAGTACTTC
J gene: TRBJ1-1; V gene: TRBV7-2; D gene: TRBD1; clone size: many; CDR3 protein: CASSVDRGAEAFF; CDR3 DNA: TGTGCCAGCAGCGTAGACAGGGGGGCTGAAGCTTTCTTT
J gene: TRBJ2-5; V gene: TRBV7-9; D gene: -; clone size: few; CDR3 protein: CASSLGVGVETQYF; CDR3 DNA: TGTGCCAGCAGCTTAGGGGTGGGAGTGGAGACCCAGTACTTC
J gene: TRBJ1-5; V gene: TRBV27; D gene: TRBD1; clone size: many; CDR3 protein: CASSRDREHAQPQHF; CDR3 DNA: TGTGCCAGCAGCCGGGACAGGGAGCATGCTCAGCCCCAGCATTTT
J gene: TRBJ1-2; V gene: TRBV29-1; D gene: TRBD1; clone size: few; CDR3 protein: CTGQGAYGYTF; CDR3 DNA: TGCACGGGGCAGGGGGCGTATGGCTACACCTTC